This TCR beta chain was documented in a study of Graves' ophthalmopathy and Graves' hyperthyroidism. Broader study findings: Most expanded clonotypes from thyroid (those above 0.001 frequency) were also found in blood. The model's prediction of ophthalmopathy progression had 70.59% sensitivity and around 72% specificity.

Germline V lookup: CDR1 SGHNT, CDR2 YYREEE (reference sequence). This CDR3 contains 14 residues. Trimming left V 3 bases short and J 7 bases short, with 11 bases between. Donors with ophthalmopathy: moderate-to-severe activity, CAS ≥3, NOSPECS ≥4, duration under 3 months. The PBMCs originated from approximately 10 ml of fresh peripheral blood. This clonotype occurred many times. Its specificity is unknown. From RNA, the CDR3 regions of TCR beta chains were amplified and sequenced. First-round RT-PCR with HTBI primers preceded a second-round multiplex PCR. TCRdb re-called the multiplex PCR reads with MiXCR, one entry per CDR3 protein. This sample has about 700,000 distinct CDR3 sequences, with 40% found just once.

This chain joins TRBV5-4 and TRBJ1-6; TRBD1 is a possible D gene (5 bases). This clonotype was obtained from an adult man with Graves' ophthalmopathy. Sample: peripheral blood. The CDR3 DNA is TGTGCCAGCAGCTCCGAGAGGGGCAATTCACCCCTCCACTTT. Its translation is CASSSERGNSPLHF.